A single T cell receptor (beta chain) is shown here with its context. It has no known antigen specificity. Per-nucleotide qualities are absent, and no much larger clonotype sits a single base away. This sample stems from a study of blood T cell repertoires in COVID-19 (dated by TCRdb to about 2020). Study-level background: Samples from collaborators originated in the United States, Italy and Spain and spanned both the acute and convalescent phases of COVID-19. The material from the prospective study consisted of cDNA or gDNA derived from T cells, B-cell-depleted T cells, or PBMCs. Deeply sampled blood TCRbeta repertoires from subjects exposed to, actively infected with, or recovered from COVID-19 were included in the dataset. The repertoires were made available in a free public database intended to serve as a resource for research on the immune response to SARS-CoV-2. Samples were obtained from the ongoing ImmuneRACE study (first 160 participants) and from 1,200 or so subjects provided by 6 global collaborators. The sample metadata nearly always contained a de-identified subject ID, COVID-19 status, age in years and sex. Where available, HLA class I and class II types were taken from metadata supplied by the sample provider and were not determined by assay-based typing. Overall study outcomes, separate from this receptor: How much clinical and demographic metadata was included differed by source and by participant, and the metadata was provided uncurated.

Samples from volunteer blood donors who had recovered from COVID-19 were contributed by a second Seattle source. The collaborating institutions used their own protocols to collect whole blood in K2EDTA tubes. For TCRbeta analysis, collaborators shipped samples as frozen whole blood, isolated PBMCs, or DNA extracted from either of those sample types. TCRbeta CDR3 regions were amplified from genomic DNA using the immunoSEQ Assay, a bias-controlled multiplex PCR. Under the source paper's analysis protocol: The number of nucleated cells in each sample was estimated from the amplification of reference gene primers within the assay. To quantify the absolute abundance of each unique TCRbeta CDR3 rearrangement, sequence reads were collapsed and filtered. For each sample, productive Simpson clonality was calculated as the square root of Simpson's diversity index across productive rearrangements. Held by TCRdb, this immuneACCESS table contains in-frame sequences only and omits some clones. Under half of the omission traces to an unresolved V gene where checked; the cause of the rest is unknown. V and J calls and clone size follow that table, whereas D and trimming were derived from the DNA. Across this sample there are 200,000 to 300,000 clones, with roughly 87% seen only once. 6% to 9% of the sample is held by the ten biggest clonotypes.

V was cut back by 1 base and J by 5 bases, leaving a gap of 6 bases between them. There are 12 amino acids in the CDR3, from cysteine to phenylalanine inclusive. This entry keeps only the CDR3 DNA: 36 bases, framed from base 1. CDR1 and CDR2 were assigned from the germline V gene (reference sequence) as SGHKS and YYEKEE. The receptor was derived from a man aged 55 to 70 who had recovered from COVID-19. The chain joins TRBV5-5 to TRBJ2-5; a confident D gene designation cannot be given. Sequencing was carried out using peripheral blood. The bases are TGTGCCAGCAGCTTGCTGTTGGAGACCCAGTACTTC. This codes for CASSLLLETQYF.